This TCR beta chain was sequenced during a study of blood T cell repertoires in COVID-19. Study background: Samples of COVID-19 (acute and convalescent) were obtained from the United States, Italy and Spain.

This clone is a singleton in its sample. Seattle patients were enrolled during active infection and followed longitudinally. Germline V CDR1 and CDR2: SNHLY, FYNNEI. The CDR3 extends over 12 amino acids. V gave up 3 bases and J gave up 5 bases, with 5 bases separating them. Original methodology: Using reference gene primer amplification, nucleated cell counts were estimated. Assay used: immunoSEQ multiplex PCR; TCRdb lists only in-frame clones, some missing. Clone size and V and J calls were adopted from that table, with D and trimming inferred from the DNA. The repertoire includes under 450,000 clones, 65% to 90% of them detected once, and 7.1% sits in the top ten.

The specimen sequenced was peripheral blood. This TCR derives from a woman aged 60-75 years with COVID-19, enrolled during active disease. The chain joins TRBV2 to TRBJ2-1, with TRBD2 as a possible D gene (5 bases). The CDR3 loop is CASSERDNEQFF. DNA of the CDR3: TGTGCCAGCAGTGAGAGGGACAATGAGCAGTTCTTC.